This T cell receptor (beta chain) was identified during a study of blood T cells in healthy people across ages. It was with a sample-barcoded 5' primer and a J-beta primer mix that a second PCR of roughly 7 to 12 cycles was run. A tag from a template-switch adaptor with 12 random nucleotides marked each cDNA molecule. TCRdb used MiXCR to reprocess the 5' RACE reads, holding one entry per CDR3 protein. Of 1.5 million to 2 million distinct CDR3 sequences in the sample, about 30% were seen once. V shed 0 bases and J 7 bases; nucleotides not matched to a gene: 1. The CDR3 covers 14 residues. Germline V gives CDR1 SGHKS, CDR2 YYEKEE (reference sequence). This clonotype was seen a handful of times.

This chain connects TRBV5-5 to TRBJ2-5; 12 nucleotides line up with TRBD2. The TCR was taken from a woman in her twenties or thirties in good health. Sequencing was performed on blood. The CDR3 DNA is TGTGCCAGCAGCTTGGCTAGCGGGAGGGTGACCCAGTACTTC. Translated: CASSLASGRVTQYF.